Presented here are 28 T cell receptor beta chains from one specimen sequenced in a study of shared clonotypes between healthy human individuals. Sequencing was performed with immunoSEQ multiplex PCR; in TCRdb, only in-frame clones are kept and a portion is missing. The sample carries 2 million to 3 million clones, over 85% recorded once. What was sequenced was naive CD4+ T cells from PBMCs. Sample subset: CD45RA+ positively selected. The source is a man between 18 and 29 years old in good health. Some clones in this sample may be carry-over from other donors' samples.

The CDR3 is CASSTPRRGPPPGELFF. CDR3 nucleotides: TGTGCCAGCAGCACACCACGTAGGGGGCCCCCCCCCGGGGAGCTGTTTTTT. This chain joins TRBV7-2 and TRBJ2-2, with 7 bases fitting TRBD1. Germline V gene data show CDR1 as SGHTA and CDR2 as FQGNSA. There are 17 residues in the CDR3. V lost 5 bases to trimming and J lost 6 bases; unmatched junction nucleotides: 15. Filled out from reference TRBV7-2 and TRBJ2-2, the complete variable domain reads GAGVSQSPSNKVTEKGKDVELRCDPISGHTALYWYRQSLGQGLEFLIYFQGNSAPDKSGLPSDRFSAERTGGSVSTLTIQRTQQEDSAVYLCASSTPRRGPPPGELFFGEGSRLTVL.

V and J are TRBV9 and TRBJ2-3, with a tentative D call TRBD2 (5 bases). The germline V gene encodes CDR1 SGDLS and CDR2 YYNGEE. The CDR3 is made up of 14 amino acids. Trimming removed 0 bases at V and 4 bases at J, with 9 bases between. DNA for the CDR3: TGTGCCAGCAGCGTAGGGAGGCCCCCAGATACGCAGTATTTT. It codes for CASSVGRPPDTQYF.

J is TRBJ2-7 and V is TRBV29-1; D not resolved. Germline V lookup: CDR1 SQVTM, CDR2 ANQGSEA. The CDR3 is 14 amino acids. Trimming removed 2 bases at V and 0 bases at J, with 11 bases between. In DNA form, the CDR3 reads TGCAGCGTTGAAATCTTCAGCAGCTCCTACGAGCAGTACTTC. This encodes CSVEIFSSSYEQYF.

The chain combines TRBV28 with TRBJ2-3, with 9 bases fitting TRBD2. The CDR3 loop spans 15 amino acids. Germline CDR1 reads MDHEN; CDR2 reads SYDVKM. With V trimmed by 4 bases and J by 6 bases, 8 bases remained unmatched. In nucleotides, the CDR3 is TGTGCCAGCAGTTCGCTAGCGGGAAGGAGTGATACGCAGTATTTT. This translates into CASSSLAGRSDTQYF.

The rearrangement links TRBV27 to TRBJ1-2; D perhaps matches TRBD1 (6 bases). Germline CDR1 and CDR2: MNHEY and SMNVEV (reference sequence). The CDR3 runs 13 residues. Trimming shortened V by 3 bases and J by 4 bases, and 9 bases separated the two germline ends. The CDR3 coding sequence is TGTGCCAGCAGTTTGGGGGCACCCTATGGCTACACCTTC. Encoded protein: CASSLGAPYGYTF.

Details on this clone: This sample includes further DNA sequences coding for the same CDR3. The chain joins TRBV18 to TRBJ1-1; 7 nucleotides match TRBD1. CDR3 length equals 15 residues. V was clipped by 1 base and J by 1 base; unmatched bases: 3. Looked up from germline, CDR1 is KGHSH and CDR2 is LQKENI. CDR3 coding DNA: TGTGCCAGCTCACCACAACAGGGGCGGAACACTGAAGCTTTCTTT. Translated, it gives CASSPQQGRNTEAFF.

V is TRBV18 and J is TRBJ2-2; D remains ambiguous. The CDR3 has 14 amino acids. Trimming pared 6 bases from V and 4 bases from J, leaving 12 bases between. Germline V CDR1 and CDR2: KGHSH, LQKENI. CDR3 loop: CASSTSVGTGELFF. CDR3 nucleotides: TGTGCCAGCTCCACAAGTGTGGGCACCGGGGAGCTGTTTTTT.

This clone was found once. The rearrangement joins TRBV5-6 to TRBJ1-3, with TRBD1 matching 7 bases. V was pared by 0 bases and J by 1 base, with 4 bases of the junction left unmatched. In germline, CDR1 is SGHDT, CDR2 YYEEEE. The CDR3 totals 16 residues. This chain's CDR3 is CASSLVGTESGNTIYF. The CDR3 nucleotides are TGTGCCAGCAGCTTGGTCGGGACAGAATCTGGAAACACCATATATTTT.

This chain links TRBV6-6 with TRBJ2-7; D perhaps matches TRBD1 (5 bases). Trimming removed 1 base from V and 6 bases from J, with 7 bases in between. Germline assignment: CDR1 MNHNY and CDR2 SVGAGI (reference sequence). This CDR3 has 12 residues. For the CDR3, the DNA is TGTGCCAGCAGTTACTTAACAGGCGAGCAGTACTTC. It is translated as CASSYLTGEQYF.

The chain employs TRBV19 and TRBJ2-7, with TRBD2 identical over 8 bases. CDR3 length equals 15 residues. Germline V gene data show CDR1 as LNHDA and CDR2 as SQIVND (reference sequence). The J segment lost 0 bases and the V segment lost 4 bases, leaving 5 bases of the junction unmatched. The CDR3 DNA follows: TGTGCCAGTAGTACCCGGGAGGGGACCTCCTACGAGCAGTACTTC. This encodes CASSTREGTSYEQYF.

The chain has TRBV7-9 and TRBJ2-1, with 9 positions matching TRBD1. The CDR3 is 16 residues long. The V segment lost 6 bases and the J segment 6 bases; nucleotides outside the gene matches: 12. CDR1 is SEHNR, CDR2 FQNEAQ, per germline (reference sequence). Here the CDR3 reads CASSLTTGTGFNEQFF. The CDR3 DNA follows: TGTGCCAGCAGTTTAACGACCGGGACAGGGTTCAATGAGCAGTTCTTC.

This clone was seen just once. The sample contains more than one DNA sequence encoding this CDR3. The chain has TRBV9 and TRBJ2-7, with 11 bases that match TRBD2. V lost 2 bases, J lost 1 base, and 2 bases stayed unmatched. The CDR3 is made up of 15 amino acids. Germline V gene sequence: CDR1 SGDLS, CDR2 YYNGEE. CDR3 sequence reads: CASSVGTSGSYEQYF. DNA of the CDR3: TGTGCCAGCAGCGTCGGGACTAGCGGTTCCTACGAGCAGTACTTC. Together with reference TRBV9 and TRBJ2-7, the CDR3 gives the full variable domain: DSGVTQTPKHLITATGQRVTLRCSPRSGDLSVYWYQQSLDQGLQFLIQYYNGEERAKGNILERFSAQQFPDLHSELNLSSLELGDSALYFCASSVGTSGSYEQYFGPGTRLTVT.

V gene TRBV9 combines with J gene TRBJ2-1; D not resolved. V lost 0 bases and J lost 0, with 13 bases in between. The CDR3 loop spans 17 amino acids. Per germline, CDR1 SGDLS and CDR2 YYNGEE. The DNA for the CDR3 is TGTGCCAGCAGCGTAGGATTATGGCGGAGCTCCTACAATGAGCAGTTCTTC. It specifies CASSVGLWRSSYNEQFF.

This chain joins TRBV4-1 and TRBJ2-1; 8 bases are a match to TRBD2. Germline trimming cut 6 bases from V and 4 bases from J; bases unmatched to any gene: 5. The CDR3 extends over 14 amino acids. Germline CDR1 and CDR2: MGHRA and YSYEKL. DNA for the CDR3: TGCGCCAGCAGTCCTAGCGGGTCTTACAATGAGCAGTTCTTC. This translates into CASSPSGSYNEQFF.

The chain uses TRBV5-6 and TRBJ1-1; D gene ambiguous. The CDR3 is 12 amino acids. V was shortened by 1 base and J by 6 bases, with 7 bases between the two germline ends. Germline values: CDR1 SGHDT, CDR2 YYEEEE. The CDR3 is CASSLRGPEAFF. The CDR3 DNA reads as TGTGCCAGCAGCTTGAGAGGGCCTGAAGCTTTCTTT.

V gene TRBV6-6 combines with J gene TRBJ1-4; TRBD1 is a possible D gene (6 bases). From germline, CDR1 is MNHNY and CDR2 SVGAGI (reference sequence). The CDR3 has 12 residues. V lost 3 bases to trimming and J lost 12 bases, with 11 bases between them. The CDR3 nucleotides are TGTGCCAGCAGTTATGACGAGGGGGAACTGTTTTTT. Translation: CASSYDEGELFF.

This clone was seen a single time. This chain connects TRBV10-3 to TRBJ2-1, with 12 bases identical to TRBD2. The J segment lost 3 bases and the V segment lost 0 bases, leaving 6 bases of the junction unmatched. This CDR3 contains 18 residues. Germline CDR1 ENHRY, CDR2 SYGVKD. CDR3 nucleotide sequence: TGTGCCATCAGTGAGTCGACCCCGACTAGCGGGGGCTACAATGAGCAGTTCTTC. It is translated as CAISESTPTSGGYNEQFF.

The chain has TRBV6-6 and TRBJ1-2, with no clear D. Trimming removed 2 bases from V and 4 bases from J, with 5 bases in between. Germline values: CDR1 MNHNY, CDR2 SVGAGI (reference sequence). This CDR3 comprises 12 residues. The CDR3 here is CASSYARYGYTF. CDR3 nucleotides: TGTGCCAGCAGTTACGCCCGCTATGGCTACACCTTC.

The rearrangement links TRBV27 to TRBJ2-7, with a tentative D call TRBD2 (5 bases). The CDR3 has 14 amino acids. V was shortened by 4 bases and J by 5 bases, with 15 bases between the two germline ends. CDR1 and CDR2 from the germline V gene are MNHEY and SMNVEV (reference sequence). The chain's CDR3 is CASSSRLGSDEQYF. CDR3 bases: TGTGCCAGCAGTTCCCGACTTGGGAGTGACGAGCAGTACTTC.

This rearrangement joins TRBV9 to TRBJ2-6; either TRBD1 or TRBD2 may supply D (5 bases each). Germline lookup yields CDR1 SGDLS and CDR2 YYNGEE. Trimming pared 2 bases from V and 0 bases from J, leaving 12 bases between. The CDR3 is 17 amino acids. CDR3 DNA sequence: TGTGCCAGCAGCGTGGGGGAATCCCCCTCTGGGGCCAACGTCCTGACTTTC. Protein sequence: CASSVGESPSGANVLTF.

The rearrangement uses TRBV5-1 and TRBJ1-2; no clear D. This CDR3 spans 15 amino acids. Germline V gene lookup returns CDR1 SGHRS and CDR2 YFSETQ. Trimming shortened V by 0 bases and J by 0 bases, and 9 bases separated the two germline ends. The CDR3 protein is CASSLGPRPNYGYTF. The CDR3 DNA reads as TGCGCCAGCAGCTTGGGCCCGCGACCTAACTATGGCTACACCTTC.

The V and J genes are TRBV4-1 and TRBJ2-1; 8 nucleotides agree with TRBD1. CDR1 is MGHRA, CDR2 YSYEKL, per germline. CDR3 length equals 17 residues. Germline trimming cut 4 bases from V and 0 bases from J; bases unmatched to any gene: 8. The DNA for the CDR3 is TGCGCCAGCAGCCCCAGACAGGGGTCCTTCTCCTACAATGAGCAGTTCTTC. Its protein product is CASSPRQGSFSYNEQFF.

This clone was observed once. The CDR3 DNA is TGTGCCAGCAGAGCTGGGGGGGCCGACTATGGCTACACCTTC. Its translation is CASRAGGADYGYTF. The chain links TRBV6-6 to TRBJ1-2; TRBD1 is a possible D gene (6 bases). V gave up 6 bases and J gave up 3 bases, with 14 bases separating them. The CDR3 is 14 amino acids. Germline V gives CDR1 MNHNY, CDR2 SVGAGI (reference sequence).

This clone was detected only a few times. Other nucleotide sequences in the sample specify the same CDR3. The chain carries TRBV7-9 and TRBJ2-2, with D perhaps matching TRBD2 (5 bases). Germline assignment: CDR1 SEHNR and CDR2 FQNEAQ (reference sequence). The CDR3 runs to 12 residues. V lost 3 bases, J lost 6 bases, and 5 bases lay in between. The CDR3 region is CASSFSAGELFF. The CDR3 DNA follows: TGTGCCAGCAGCTTTAGCGCCGGGGAGCTGTTTTTT.

This clone was seen only once. This chain connects TRBV6-1 to TRBJ2-7; no clear D gene. V lost 7 bases, J lost 1 base, and 11 bases lay in between. The CDR3 extends over 13 amino acids. Germline values: CDR1 MNHNS, CDR2 SASEGT. This CDR3 reads CASIKDGSYEQYF. The CDR3, as DNA: TGTGCCAGCATCAAAGACGGGTCCTACGAGCAGTACTTC.

V gene TRBV7-9 combines with J gene TRBJ2-1; possibly TRBD1 for D (6 bases). V was cut by 10 bases and J by 3 bases, with 19 bases left in between. The CDR3 has 15 amino acids. Germline V CDR1 and CDR2: SEHNR, FQNEAQ (reference sequence). The CDR3 DNA reads as TGTGCCATGCAATCTCTGGGACAAGGCTACAATGAGCAGTTCTTC. Protein product: CAMQSLGQGYNEQFF. The variable domain in full, with the rest retrieved from reference TRBV7-9 and TRBJ2-1, is DTGVSQNPRHKITKRGQNVTFRCDPISEHNRLYWYRQTLGQGPEFLTYFQNEAQLEKSRLLSDRFSAERPKGSFSTLEIQRTEQGDSAMYLCAMQSLGQGYNEQFFGPGTRLTVL.

Concerning this clone itself: This sample also contains other DNA sequences that code for the same CDR3. V gene TRBV5-1 combines with J gene TRBJ1-3; 9 bases are shared with TRBD1. Germline CDR1 reads SGHRS; CDR2 reads YFSETQ. Losses at the gene ends were 3 bases for V and 4 bases for J; bases not matched to a gene: 2. CDR3 length equals 14 residues. The DNA of the CDR3 is TGCGCCAGCAGCTCGGGGACAGGGGGAAACACCATATATTTT. Translation: CASSSGTGGNTIYF.

V gene TRBV2 combines with J gene TRBJ1-2; 7 bases are shared with TRBD1. Germline V gives CDR1 SNHLY, CDR2 FYNNEI. This CDR3 has 13 amino acids. The V and J ends lost 6 bases and 5 bases, in that order; junction bases with no gene match: 6. The CDR3 region has the DNA TGTGCCAGCAGATCGGAGACAGGGTATGGCTACACCTTC. Translation gives CASRSETGYGYTF.